The clone carrying this T cell receptor beta chain was found once. The sample belongs to a study of T-cell reconstitution after alpha-beta-depleted transplantation in children. Unique molecular identifiers featured in how the TCRbeta library was prepared. Each CDR3 protein is one row after TCRdb ran MiXCR on the PCR reads. Of 200,000 to 250,000 distinct CDR3 sequences listed, about 9.2% were seen once; the top ten hold about 6.2%. The CDR3 runs to 15 residues. The V end was cut by 2 bases, the J end by 3 bases, with 11 bases between. The germline CDR1 and CDR2 sequences are KGHSH and LQKENI. This sequence joins TRBV18 and TRBJ2-1; D is uncertain. The material sequenced was PBMCs from the stem cell graft donor, taken from the stem cell graft. This TCR derives from a human donor who donated a stem cell graft to a child with acute lymphoblastic leukemia. This CDR3 is CASSPTRPDYNEQFF. The CDR3 DNA reads TGTGCCAGCTCACCAACGCGTCCAGACTACAATGAGCAGTTCTTC.